The 11 T cell receptor beta chains listed next were all sequenced from one sample in a study of cytomegalovirus exposure and HLA in healthy donors. 60 Vbeta and 13 Jbeta primers were used in PCR. Method: immunoSEQ multiplex PCR; TCRdb's copy keeps in-frame clones and lacks some. The data contain roughly 200,000 clones, 65% to 90% of them singletons. Sequencing input: PBMCs. The receptors here all came from a woman aged 25 to 39 in good health and CMV-seronegative.

The chain combines TRBV5-6 with TRBJ2-5; 8 positions agree with TRBD2. Germline CDR1 is SGHDT and CDR2 is YYEEEE. Unmatched junction bases numbered 6, after V lost 1 base and J lost 4 bases. The CDR3 covers 15 residues. CDR3 nucleotides: TGTGCCAGCAGCTTGTTGGCGGGGGGTAGAGAGACCCAGTACTTC. Translating it yields CASSLLAGGRETQYF.

This chain links TRBV9 with TRBJ2-7, with 10 bases matching TRBD2. The CDR3 totals 15 residues. The J segment lost 3 bases and the V segment lost 0 bases, leaving 3 bases of the junction unmatched. Germline CDR1 and CDR2: SGDLS and YYNGEE. The CDR3, as DNA: TGTGCCAGCAGCGTAGATACTAGCGGGATCTACGAGCAGTACTTC. Amino acid sequence: CASSVDTSGIYEQYF.

The V gene is TRBV28, the J gene TRBJ2-1; TRBD2 matches at 9 bases. The CDR3 has 16 amino acids. The V and J ends lost 3 bases and 1 base, in that order; junction bases with no gene match: 4. Germline CDR1 reads MDHEN; CDR2 reads SYDVKM. CDR3 sequence reads: CASSLPAGGSYNEQFF. The CDR3 DNA reads as TGTGCCAGCAGTTTGCCAGCGGGAGGATCCTACAATGAGCAGTTCTTC.

The chain is built from TRBV18 and TRBJ2-1; 10 bases agree with TRBD2. The V and J ends lost 4 bases and 8 bases, in that order; junction bases with no gene match: 8. CDR1 KGHSH and CDR2 LQKENI come from the germline V gene. The CDR3 loop spans 15 amino acids. The CDR3: CASSQSSGSIDEQFF. The CDR3 DNA sequence: TGTGCCAGCTCACAATCTAGCGGGAGTATTGATGAGCAGTTCTTC.

This clone showed up just a few times. V is TRBV10-1 and J is TRBJ2-5, with 8 nucleotides matching TRBD1. Germline lookup yields CDR1 WNHNN and CDR2 SYGVQD (reference sequence). CDR3 length equals 15 residues. The J segment lost 4 bases and the V segment lost 2 bases, leaving 6 bases of the junction unmatched. CDR3 sequence reads: CASSEGQGRGETQYF. DNA of the CDR3: TGCGCCAGCAGTGAGGGACAGGGCCGAGGAGAGACCCAGTACTTC.

The table lists this clone with a few counts. The rearrangement joins TRBV27 to TRBJ1-2; D not resolved. The CDR3 covers 14 residues. The V and J ends lost 0 bases and 4 bases respectively, with 9 bases between them. Germline CDR1 and CDR2: MNHEY and SMNVEV (reference sequence). CDR3 coding DNA: TGTGCCAGCAGTTTATCGCCGGGTCTCTATGGCTACACCTTC. Encoded protein: CASSLSPGLYGYTF.

The CDR3 DNA reads as TGCAGCGTTGAAGAAAGTTCGGGGTCCACAGATACGCAGTATTTT. This encodes CSVEESSGSTDTQYF. V gene TRBV29-1 combines with J gene TRBJ2-3, with a possible D match to TRBD2 (5 bases). Germline V gene sequence: CDR1 SQVTM, CDR2 ANQGSEA. The germline V and J ends were trimmed by 0 bases and 2 bases, with 12 bases remaining between them. There are 15 residues in the CDR3.

The V call is TRBV15, the J call TRBJ2-5; unclear D gene. Germline V gives CDR1 LNHNV, CDR2 YYDKDF (reference sequence). Trimming removed 0 bases at V and 5 bases at J, with 13 bases between. The CDR3 covers 15 residues. The CDR3 sequence: CATSRDPAAGETQYF. The CDR3 DNA reads as TGTGCCACCAGCAGAGATCCCGCCGCCGGGGAGACCCAGTACTTC.

About this clone itself: One junction end does not reproduce the germline sequence, and a read error may be involved. The V gene is TRBV7-7, the J gene TRBJ2-7; 9 bases are a match to TRBD1. Germline CDR1 SSHAT, CDR2 FNYEAQ (reference sequence). CDR3 length: 13 amino acids. The CDR3 DNA is TGTGCTAGCAGCCTGGACAGGGGCTACGAGCAGTACTTC. It translates to CASSLDRGYEQYF.

This clone was seen once. The V call is TRBV2, the J call TRBJ1-3; D gene unclear. The germline gives CDR1 SNHLY, CDR2 FYNNEI. Trimming shortened V by 2 bases and J by 0 bases, and 14 bases separated the two germline ends. This CDR3 has 17 residues. The CDR3 bases are TGTGCCAGCAGTGAACACCCCGCGGAGTACTCTGGAAACACCATATATTTT. Translated: CASSEHPAEYSGNTIYF.

The gene calls are TRBV1 and TRBJ2-3; TRBD2 is taken as the D call from the table, unchecked against the DNA. TRBV1 corresponds to a pseudogene. This CDR3 has 17 amino acids. CDR3 sequence reads: CTSSQDSPEFSTDTQYF. The CDR3 DNA reads TGCACCAGCAGCCAAGATTCCCCGGAGTTTAGCACAGATACGCAGTATTTT.